This TCR beta chain derives from a study of T cells in Graves' hyperthyroidism and ophthalmopathy. Study-wide context: Staff took peripheral blood when the initial diagnosis was made, before any treatment began. The study's findings and limits: The model's output predicted ophthalmopathy at a median of roughly 6.9 months prior to onset.

This clonotype was recorded at least ten times. The antigen is not known. Hyperthyroidism in the patients, aged 18 to 65, was newly diagnosed and under 2 months in duration. Amplification of TCR beta CDR3 regions used RNA as the template. HTBI primers were the set used in a first-round RT-PCR of the TCR CDR3. TCRdb ran MiXCR on the multiplex PCR reads and lists one entry per CDR3 protein. The sample lists 550,000 to 800,000 distinct CDR3 sequences; around a sixth were seen once. This clonotype originated in a man aged 45-60 years with Graves' hyperthyroidism. The sample was blood.

The CDR3 bases are TGTGCCAGCAGTGATCTGGGGACTAGCGGGAGGTTTATCAGCGCAGATACGCAGTATTTT. It specifies CASSDLGTSGRFISADTQYF. The chain is built from TRBV2 and TRBJ2-3, with 15 bases matching TRBD2. Per germline, CDR1 SNHLY and CDR2 FYNNEI. The CDR3 has 20 amino acids. J gave up 4 bases and V 3 bases, and 14 bases lay outside the gene matches.